What follows are 30 T cell receptor beta chains derived from one specimen sequenced in a study of T cells in women clearing cervical HPV infection. Data came from immunoSEQ multiplex PCR; TCRdb stores just in-frame clones and leaves some out. The sample totals around 48,000 clones. The source material was blood buffy coat. These receptors were collected from a woman aged 18-70 years with a cervical HPV16 infection that either progressed to CIN3+ or cleared (not recorded which).

Concerning this clone: The CDR3 end falls 3 residues outside the read, so it is completed with the germline J gene. This sequence joins TRBV7-7 and TRBJ2-3; D remains ambiguous. V gave up 5 bases and J gave up 2 bases, with 8 bases separating them. Germline CDR1 reads SSHAT; CDR2 reads FNYEAQ (reference sequence). The CDR3 is 13 residues long. The chain's CDR3 is CASSPRPTDTQYF. The CDR3 DNA, read in part, is TGTGCCAGCAGCCCGCGGCCCACAGATACG.

To note about this clone: With the read ending 3 residues before the CDR3 end, the germline J gene is used to fill in that end. The rearrangement links TRBV19 to TRBJ1-2, with 8 positions matching TRBD1. Germline CDR1 LNHDA, CDR2 SQIVND (reference sequence). The J segment lost 1 base and the V segment lost 8 bases, leaving 6 bases of the junction unmatched. The CDR3 is 14 residues long. This CDR3 is CASSDRGDNYGYTF. The DNA read from the CDR3 is TGTGCCAGTTCCGACAGGGGAGATAACTATGGC.

Concerning this clone itself: Read sequence stops 3 residues before the CDR3 end, and the germline J gene provides the missing end. The rearrangement uses TRBV5-1 and TRBJ2-3, with 10 nucleotides matching TRBD2. CDR3 length: 17 residues. Germline V gene lookup returns CDR1 SGHRS and CDR2 YFSETQ. V dropped 4 bases and J dropped 1; count of bases not matched to a gene: 9. The CDR3 sequence is CASSTTPGTSGTDTQYF. The sequenced CDR3 bases are TGCGCCAGCAGCACCACCCCCGGGACTAGCGGCACAGATACG.

On this clone: The read finishes 3 residues shy of the CDR3 end, and the germline J gene is used to complete it. The chain has TRBV27 and TRBJ2-7, with a weak D call TRBD1 (6 bases). Germline V gives CDR1 MNHEY, CDR2 SMNVEV (reference sequence). V was cut by 5 bases and J by 2 bases, with 10 bases left in between. There are 13 residues in the CDR3. The CDR3 spells CASSQGHTYEQYF. The CDR3 bases that were read are TGTGCCAGCAGTCAGGGACATACCTACGAG.

As for this clone: The CDR3 end falls 3 residues outside the read, so it is completed with the germline J gene. The chain carries TRBV7-2 and TRBJ2-1; 8 positions agree with TRBD2. CDR3 length: 14 amino acids. Germline loops: CDR1 SGHTA, CDR2 FQGNSA. J lost 4 bases, V lost 5 bases, and 4 bases had no gene match. The CDR3 loop is CASSLGTRYNEQFF. CDR3 DNA, as far as it was read: TGTGCCAGCAGCCTTGGGACTAGATACAATGAG.

With regard to this clone: Coverage ceases 3 residues before the CDR3 finishes, and the germline J gene fills in the end. The chain uses TRBV7-8 and TRBJ2-1, with TRBD2 matching over 8 bases. The J segment lost 3 bases and the V segment lost 5 bases, leaving 6 bases of the junction unmatched. This CDR3 comprises 15 residues. The germline CDR1 and CDR2 sequences are SGHVS and FQNEAQ. CDR3 bases read: TGTGCCAGCAGCCCAACCGGGACTAGCTACAATGAG. Residues: CASSPTGTSYNE. The full CDR3 reads CASSPTGTSYNEQFF.

About this clone itself: The CDR3 extends 3 residues past the end of the read, so its final part is completed from the germline J gene. The chain uses TRBV30 and TRBJ1-2; TRBD1 is a possible D gene (5 bases). V lost 2 bases to trimming and J lost 6 bases, with 10 bases between them. The V gene's germline CDR1 is GTSNPN and CDR2 SVGIG (reference sequence). The CDR3 covers 12 residues. The CDR3 DNA, read in part, is TGTGCCTGGAGTAGGGGCATGCATGGC. It specifies CAWSRGMHG. The whole CDR3 protein is CAWSRGMHGYTF.

About this clone itself: The observed sequence ends 3 residues before the CDR3 terminus, with the missing tail filled in from the germline J gene. The chain employs TRBV2 and TRBJ2-3, with 10 bases identical to TRBD2. The CDR3 totals 17 residues. Looked up from germline, CDR1 is SNHLY and CDR2 is FYNNEI. J lost 5 bases, V lost 3 bases, and 11 bases had no gene match. The CDR3 sequence is CASSDGLAGALRDTQYF. The sequenced part of the CDR3 DNA is TGTGCCAGCAGTGACGGTCTAGCGGGAGCCCTGAGAGATACG.

About this clone: The CDR3 is cut off 3 residues early in the read; its end comes from the germline J gene. This chain uses TRBV7-2 with TRBJ2-1, with D maybe TRBD2 (6 bases). V lost 2 bases and J lost 5, with 13 bases in between. In germline, CDR1 is SGHTA, CDR2 FQGNSA. CDR3 length: 15 residues. The sequenced part of the CDR3 DNA is TGTGCCAGCAGCTTAATGGGAGGAGGGGACAATGAG. This codes for CASSLMGGGDNE. From start to end, the CDR3 is CASSLMGGGDNEQFF. Together with reference TRBV7-2 and TRBJ2-1, the CDR3 gives the full variable domain: GAGVSQSPSNKVTEKGKDVELRCDPISGHTALYWYRQSLGQGLEFLIYFQGNSAPDKSGLPSDRFSAERTGGSVSTLTIQRTQQEDSAVYLCASSLMGGGDNEQFFGPGTRLTVL.

On this clone itself: Read coverage stops 3 residues before the CDR3 terminus; the germline J gene supplies the remainder. The V gene is TRBV28, the J gene TRBJ2-7, with D unresolved. The CDR3 contains 11 residues. Germline V gene lookup returns CDR1 MDHEN and CDR2 SYDVKM. The germline V and J ends were trimmed by 3 bases and 3 bases, with 3 bases remaining between them. CDR3 DNA (partial): TGTGCCAGCAGTTTCCGCTACGAG. It yields the protein CASSFRYE. The whole CDR3 is CASSFRYEQYF.

Concerning this clone: The read terminates 3 residues ahead of where the CDR3 ends, so the germline J gene completes it. V is TRBV2 and J is TRBJ2-3, with D perhaps TRBD2 (5 bases). Trimming pared 0 bases from V and 1 base from J, leaving 8 bases between. This CDR3 is built from 15 residues. The germline CDR1 and CDR2 sequences are SNHLY and FYNNEI. The covered CDR3 bases are TGTGCCAGCAGTGAAGCAGCGGTCGGCACAGATACG. It codes for CASSEAAVGTDT. The whole CDR3 reads CASSEAAVGTDTQYF. Full variable domain (remainder filled in from reference TRBV2 and TRBJ2-3): EPEVTQTPSHQVTQMGQEVILRCVPISNHLYFYWYRQILGQKVEFLVSFYNNEISEKSEIFDDQFSVERPDGSNFTLKIRSTKLEDSAMYFCASSEAAVGTDTQYFGPGTRLTVL.

Of note for this clone: Read coverage stops 3 residues before the CDR3 terminus; the germline J gene supplies the remainder. The genes are TRBV7-9 and TRBJ1-6; D is unresolved. V shed 6 bases and J shed 7 bases, with 7 bases lying between them. Looked up from germline, CDR1 is SEHNR and CDR2 is FQNEAQ (reference sequence). There are 12 residues in the CDR3. CDR3 sequence reads: CASRRANSPLHF. The CDR3 DNA, read in part, is TGTGCCAGCAGGCGAGCCAATTCACCC.

Details on this clone: The CDR3 is cut off 3 residues early in the read; its end comes from the germline J gene. The chain has TRBV18 and TRBJ2-2; 8 nucleotides align to TRBD1. Germline values: CDR1 KGHSH, CDR2 LQKENI. After removal of 4 bases from V and 6 bases from J, the junction contained 10 bases not matched to a gene. This CDR3 has 16 amino acids. The covered CDR3 bases are TGTGCCAGCTCACTGGGACAGGAATCGGTCTCCGGGGAG. Its translation is CASSLGQESVSGE. The full CDR3 protein is CASSLGQESVSGELFF.

As regards this clone: The read ends 3 residues early relative to the CDR3; the germline J gene fills the gap. The chain links TRBV5-3 to TRBJ2-3; D gene uncertain. TRBV5-3 is marked as an open reading frame, function uncertain. The V and J ends lost 0 bases and 2 bases respectively, with 7 bases between them. The CDR3 spans 14 residues. CDR3 DNA (partial): TGTGCCAGAAGCTTGGATGTCTACACAGATACG. Translation: CARSLDVYTDT. The full CDR3 reads CARSLDVYTDTQYF.

As regards this clone: The sequenced fragment ends 3 residues before the CDR3 boundary, so the rest is inferred from the germline J gene. The genes are TRBV20-1 and TRBJ2-5, with TRBD2 matching over 12 bases. In germline, CDR1 is DFQATT, CDR2 SNEGSKA (reference sequence). There are 15 residues in the CDR3. V was pared by 4 bases and J by 3 bases, with 6 bases of the junction left unmatched. CDR3 sequence: CSATPTSGGKETQYF. CDR3 bases read: TGCAGTGCTACCCCTACTAGCGGGGGGAAAGAGACC.

The sequenced part of the CDR3 DNA is TGCGCCAGCAGCCAAGGGGTACAGGGAGGGCAGCCC. It is translated as CASSQGVQGGQP. The entire CDR3 is CASSQGVQGGQPQHF. The rearrangement joins TRBV4-1 to TRBJ1-5, with D maybe TRBD1 (6 bases). Sequencing ends 3 residues short of the CDR3 end; the germline J gene provides the rest. Trimming took 1 base from V and 7 from J, leaving 14 bases between them. CDR1 is MGHRA and CDR2 is YSYEKL in the germline V gene. The CDR3 sequence is 15 residues long.

A word on this clone: The read comes to an end 3 residues before the CDR3 does, leaving the germline J gene to fill in the end. The V gene is TRBV19, the J gene TRBJ2-2, with 8 bases fitting TRBD1. V was clipped by 1 base and J by 6 bases; unmatched bases: 4. CDR1 LNHDA and CDR2 SQIVND come from the germline V gene (reference sequence). The CDR3 totals 15 residues. The CDR3 here is CASSIGTGISGELFF. The CDR3 DNA, read in part, is TGTGCCAGTAGTATAGGGACAGGGATCTCCGGGGAG. Full variable domain (missing parts from reference TRBV19 and TRBJ2-2): DGGITQSPKYLFRKEGQNVTLSCEQNLNHDAMYWYRQDPGQGLRLIYYSQIVNDFQKGDIAEGYSVSREKKESFPLTVTSAQKNPTAFYLCASSIGTGISGELFFGEGSRLTVL.

In regard to this clone: The read ends 3 residues before the CDR3 terminus; that terminus is restored from the germline J gene. The chain has TRBV7-9 and TRBJ2-5, with D uncertain. Trimming pared 2 bases from V and 2 bases from J, leaving 6 bases between. The CDR3 is made up of 13 amino acids. The germline CDR1 and CDR2 sequences are SEHNR and FQNEAQ (reference sequence). The part of the CDR3 DNA that was read is TGTGCCAGCAGCTTAAGAAGGCAAGAGACC. Its protein is CASSLRRQET. The full CDR3 is CASSLRRQETQYF. The full variable domain, in which reference TRBV7-9 and TRBJ2-5 provide the parts outside the CDR3, is DTGVSQNPRHKITKRGQNVTFRCDPISEHNRLYWYRQTLGQGPEFLTYFQNEAQLEKSRLLSDRFSAERPKGSFSTLEIQRTEQGDSAMYLCASSLRRQETQYFGPGTRLLVL.

On this clone itself: At one end the junction does not follow the germline gene, possibly because of a read error. Read coverage stops 3 residues before the CDR3 terminus; the germline J gene supplies the remainder. The chain couples TRBV4-2 to TRBJ1-1; D is undetermined. Looked up from germline, CDR1 is LGHNA and CDR2 is YNFKEQ. CDR3 length equals 13 residues. The CDR3 loop is CASSPRLNTEAFF. Partial CDR3 DNA: TGCGCCAGCAGCCCCCGGTTGAACACTGAA.

Here the CDR3 reads CASSSWTMGAGELFF. The covered CDR3 bases are TGTGCCAGCAGCTCTTGGACAATGGGTGCCGGGGAG. The chain is built from TRBV7-9 and TRBJ2-2; D might be TRBD1 (5 bases). The read terminates 3 residues ahead of where the CDR3 ends, so the germline J gene completes it. The germline gives CDR1 SEHNR, CDR2 FQNEAQ (reference sequence). The CDR3 length is 15 residues. V was clipped by 4 bases and J by 6 bases, with 15 bases between them.

Regarding this clone: The CDR3 is cut off 3 residues early in the read; its end comes from the germline J gene. The chain employs TRBV7-9 and TRBJ1-5, with TRBD1 identical over 8 bases. Germline loops: CDR1 SEHNR, CDR2 FQNEAQ (reference sequence). The CDR3 loop spans 14 amino acids. After removal of 5 bases from V and 2 bases from J, the junction contained 2 bases not matched to a gene. The DNA read from the CDR3 is TGTGCCAGCAGCCAGACAGGGGGCAATCAGCCC. It yields the protein CASSQTGGNQP. The full CDR3 is CASSQTGGNQPQHF.

Comment on this clone: The read is 3 residues too short to cover the CDR3 end, so that end is filled in from the germline J gene. V and J are TRBV20-1 and TRBJ2-1; possibly TRBD1 or TRBD2 for D (5 bases each). This CDR3 is built from 13 residues. Germline V gene lookup returns CDR1 DFQATT and CDR2 SNEGSKA (reference sequence). V was cut by 3 bases and J by 4 bases, with 10 bases left in between. CDR3 DNA, as far as it was read: TGCAGTGCTAGGTTAGGGGAGTACAATGAG. It is translated as CSARLGEYNE. In full, the CDR3 reads CSARLGEYNEQFF.

A remark on this clone: The DNA ends 3 residues before the CDR3 does, and the rest of the CDR3 is filled in from the germline J gene. V usage is TRBV28 and J usage is TRBJ2-3, with D unresolved. Germline V gene sequence: CDR1 MDHEN, CDR2 SYDVKM. The CDR3 has 14 residues. V shed 5 bases and J shed 6 bases, with 15 bases lying between them. The sequenced CDR3 bases are TGTGCCAGCAGTCCGTTATTAGAACCTGATACG. It specifies CASSPLLEPDT. The whole CDR3 reads CASSPLLEPDTQYF.

Comment on this clone: The CDR3 end is not reached by the read, which stops 3 residues before it; the germline J gene fills it in. The V and J genes are TRBV6-2 or TRBV6-3 and TRBJ2-7, with TRBD2 identical over 11 bases. The V segment lost 5 bases and the J segment 4 bases; nucleotides outside the gene matches: 13. The V gene's germline CDR1 is MNHEY and CDR2 SVGEGT. CDR3 length: 17 residues. The CDR3 sequence is CASSQSPPGLAAYEQYF. Partial CDR3 DNA: TGTGCCAGCAGTCAAAGCCCTCCGGGACTAGCGGCATACGAG.

Incomplete CDR3 DNA: TGTGCCAGCAGCCCAGGACAGGGAGACTACGAG. It encodes CASSPGQGDYE. In full, the CDR3 is CASSPGQGDYEQYF. The J gene is TRBJ2-7, the V gene TRBV7-7; 8 bases map to TRBD1. The read ends 3 residues early relative to the CDR3; the germline J gene fills the gap. V dropped 5 bases and J dropped 3; count of bases not matched to a gene: 6. The germline V gene encodes CDR1 SSHAT and CDR2 FNYEAQ (reference sequence). The CDR3 consists of 14 residues.

Turning to this clone: Sequencing ends 3 residues short of the CDR3 end; the germline J gene provides the rest. The chain has TRBV18 and TRBJ2-7; D is perhaps TRBD1 or TRBD2 (6 bases each). This CDR3 has 15 residues. The germline CDR1 and CDR2 sequences are KGHSH and LQKENI. V lost 2 bases to trimming and J lost 5 bases, with 16 bases between them. CDR3 DNA, as far as it was read: TGTGCCAGCTCACCAGGGAGGACAGTTAACGACGAG. Protein sequence: CASSPGRTVNDE. The whole CDR3 sequence is CASSPGRTVNDEQYF.

In regard to this clone: From the germline J gene comes the end of the CDR3, since the read stops 3 residues before it. The V call is TRBV2, the J call TRBJ1-1; the D is unclear. CDR1 and CDR2 (germline): SNHLY, FYNNEI. The ends were cut back, 8 bases at V and 4 bases at J, with 14 bases in the middle. The CDR3 contains 13 residues. The sequenced part of the CDR3 DNA is TGTGCCAGCGAGGCGGGGATCCTCACTGAA. This translates into CASEAGILTE. The whole CDR3 protein is CASEAGILTEAFF.

The CDR3 region is CASSYSSVHEQYF. CDR3 DNA, as far as it was read: TGTGCCAGCAGTTACTCGTCGGTGCACGAG. The chain employs TRBV6-2 or TRBV6-3 and TRBJ2-7, with unresolved D. Read coverage stops 3 residues before the CDR3 terminus; the germline J gene supplies the remainder. This CDR3 is built from 13 residues. Trimming left V 0 bases short and J 5 bases short, with 8 bases between. Germline-derived CDR1 and CDR2 are MNHEY and SVGEGT.

Turning to this clone: With the read ending 3 residues before the CDR3 end, the germline J gene is used to fill in that end. Other DNA sequences in the same sample also yield this CDR3. This chain uses TRBV18 with TRBJ2-7, with TRBD1 as a possible D gene (6 bases). The germline V gene has CDR1 KGHSH and CDR2 LQKENI. CDR3 length: 13 residues. The germline V and J ends were trimmed by 3 bases and 3 bases, with 9 bases remaining between them. CDR3: CASSPGQYYEQYF. CDR3 DNA (partial): TGTGCCAGCTCACCTGGACAGTACTACGAG.

Comment on this clone: The read is 3 residues too short to cover the CDR3 end, so that end is filled in from the germline J gene. J is TRBJ2-5 and V is TRBV12-3 or TRBV12-4; no reliable D call. The V and J ends lost 1 base and 2 bases respectively, with 8 bases between them. The CDR3 has 14 amino acids. CDR3 sequence: CASSLDLQQETQYF. The sequenced CDR3 bases are TGTGCCAGCAGTTTAGATCTACAGCAAGAGACC.